These 26 T cell receptor beta chains were sequenced from one sample in a study of blood T cell repertoires in COVID-19. This table comes from immunoSEQ multiplex PCR, and its TCRdb copy is limited to in-frame clones, with some not included. The sample shows 120,000 or so clones, 70% to 75% of them seen only once. Specimen: peripheral blood. Receptors originate from a man in his 60s with acute or convalescent COVID-19.

This clone was counted at least ten times. This rearrangement joins TRBV27 to TRBJ2-2; tentatively, D is TRBD2 (6 bases). The CDR3 has 15 residues. CDR1 MNHEY and CDR2 SMNVEV come from the germline V gene (reference sequence). Between the trimmed V and J ends, which lost 5 bases and 5 bases, there was a span of 15 bases. The CDR3 DNA reads TGTGCCAGCAGTGGCTTCGGGAGATCGACCGGGGAGCTGTTTTTT. The encoded protein is CASSGFGRSTGELFF.

This clone was found once. This chain links TRBV3-1 (or the pseudogene TRBV3-2) with TRBJ2-1; 8 bases agree with TRBD1. V lost 2 bases and J lost 10; bases outside the gene matches: 4. The CDR3 loop spans 13 amino acids. From germline, CDR1 is LGHDT and CDR2 YNNKEL (reference sequence). Here the CDR3 DNA reads TGTGCCAGCAGCCAAACAGGGGGTTGGGAGCAGTTCTTC. Translation: CASSQTGGWEQFF.

The V gene is TRBV5-1, the J gene TRBJ1-1; D not resolved. The CDR3 consists of 12 residues. V was pared by 5 bases and J by 0 bases, with 5 bases between. Germline V gene sequence: CDR1 SGHRS, CDR2 YFSETQ. CDR3 loop: CASRSVNTEAFF. CDR3 sequence (DNA): TGCGCCAGCAGGTCTGTGAACACTGAAGCTTTCTTT.

V usage is TRBV7-9 and J usage is TRBJ2-1; 9 bases fit TRBD2. This CDR3 spans 15 amino acids. Looked up from germline, CDR1 is SEHNR and CDR2 is FQNEAQ (reference sequence). Trimming at V came to 1 base and at J to 6 bases, leaving 4 bases not matched to a gene. Written as DNA, the CDR3 is TGTGCCAGCAGCTTAGGGCGGGAGGGCCTCAATGAGCAGTTCTTC. This codes for CASSLGREGLNEQFF.

The rearrangement links TRBV30 to TRBJ1-1, with 7 bases matching TRBD1. Germline loops: CDR1 GTSNPN, CDR2 SVGIG (reference sequence). The CDR3 extends over 13 amino acids. Unmatched junction bases numbered 2, after V lost 0 bases and J lost 4 bases. CDR3 coding DNA: TGTGCCTGGAGTGTAGGGGGCGGCACTGAAGCTTTCTTT. Translation gives CAWSVGGGTEAFF.

This clone has a single count. The genes are TRBV6-1 and TRBJ2-1; possible D gene TRBD1, 5 bases. The CDR3 covers 12 residues. The V end lost 2 bases, the J end lost 11 bases, and 10 bases lay between the germline ends. Germline V gene sequence: CDR1 MNHNS, CDR2 SASEGT. The CDR3 bases are TGTGCCAGCAGTGAAACAGGATTCCAGCAGTTCTTC. Its translation: CASSETGFQQFF.

This clone has only one observation. The genes are TRBV3-1 (or the pseudogene TRBV3-2) and TRBJ1-2; D may be TRBD1 (6 bases). Per the germline V gene, CDR1 is LGHDT and CDR2 is YNNKEL (reference sequence). This CDR3 has 15 residues. The ends were cut back, 1 base at V and 2 bases at J, with 11 bases in the middle. The CDR3 DNA reads as TGTGCCAGCAGCCAAGCCCTGGGGGCGAACTATGGCTACACCTTC. Protein sequence: CASSQALGANYGYTF.

The rearrangement joins TRBV29-1 to TRBJ1-2; perhaps TRBD1 as D (5 bases). The germline V gene has CDR1 SQVTM and CDR2 ANQGSEA. The CDR3 spans 12 residues. Trimming took off 7 bases at V and 0 bases at J, with 9 bases between the two ends. The CDR3 here is CSAETANYGYTF. Written as DNA, the CDR3 is TGCAGCGCTGAGACAGCTAACTATGGCTACACCTTC.

The J gene is TRBJ1-2, the V gene TRBV12-3 or TRBV12-4; the match to TRBD1 covers 9 bases. Trimming at V came to 6 bases and at J to 4 bases, leaving 3 bases not matched to a gene. This CDR3 is 13 amino acids long. CDR3 nucleotides: TGTGCCAGCAGGAAGACAGGGGGCTATGGCTACACCTTC. It codes for CASRKTGGYGYTF.

The chain is built from TRBV4-1 and TRBJ1-2, with D tentatively TRBD1 (6 bases). The germline V gene has CDR1 MGHRA and CDR2 YSYEKL. V dropped 0 bases and J dropped 4 bases, with 15 bases sitting between them. The CDR3 has 16 amino acids. As DNA, the CDR3 is TGCGCCAGCAGCCAAGATCCGACAGGACCGATCTATGGCTACACCTTC. Translating it yields CASSQDPTGPIYGYTF.

The chain combines TRBV19 with TRBJ2-3; 8 bases match TRBD1. The CDR3 is 14 amino acids. Germline V gives CDR1 LNHDA, CDR2 SQIVND (reference sequence). Trimming removed 9 bases from V and 2 bases from J; junction bases left unmatched: 7. CDR3 in amino acids: CASDDRGITDTQYF. The CDR3 nucleotides are TGTGCCAGCGACGACAGGGGCATCACAGATACGCAGTATTTT.

The J gene is TRBJ2-7, the V gene TRBV7-3; D may be TRBD1 (6 bases). Germline values: CDR1 SGHTA, CDR2 FQGTGA. V lost 2 bases, J lost 1 base, and 12 bases lay in between. The CDR3 covers 15 residues. DNA of the CDR3: TGTGCCAGCAGCTTAGGGACATCTCCTTCCTACGAGCAGTACTTC. Translation gives CASSLGTSPSYEQYF.

The sample holds a few counts of this clone. The CDR3 DNA is TGCGCCAGCAGCTTGGTAGGGAGAGTGGAGGGTGACTATGGCTACACCTTC. It encodes CASSLVGRVEGDYGYTF. V usage is TRBV5-1 and J usage is TRBJ1-2, with no clear D. Deletions cut 0 bases from V and 3 bases from J, with 18 bases between. The CDR3 has 17 amino acids. Germline V gene lookup returns CDR1 SGHRS and CDR2 YFSETQ.

The V call is TRBV6-5, the J call TRBJ1-5, with no clear D. Germline V gives CDR1 MNHEY, CDR2 SVGAGI. V gave up 6 bases and J gave up 6 bases, with 9 bases separating them. The CDR3 totals 12 residues. The CDR3 reads CASRAGSQPQHF. The CDR3 DNA reads TGTGCCAGCAGGGCAGGATCTCAGCCCCAGCATTTT.

The V gene is TRBV7-2, the J gene TRBJ2-3, with 12 positions matching TRBD2. Trimming at V came to 2 bases and at J to 7 bases, leaving 7 bases not matched to a gene. The CDR3 is 16 residues long. Germline V gene lookup returns CDR1 SGHTA and CDR2 FQGNSA. The CDR3: CASSLRSSGGANTQYF. DNA of the CDR3: TGTGCCAGCAGCTTAAGGTCTAGCGGGGGGGCGAATACGCAGTATTTT.

The chain links TRBV6-2 or TRBV6-3 to TRBJ1-1; perhaps TRBD1 as D (6 bases). V was cut by 5 bases and J by 5 bases, with 21 bases left in between. This CDR3 has 16 residues. Per the germline V gene, CDR1 is MNHEY and CDR2 is SVGEGT. CDR3 nucleotide sequence: TGTGCCAGCAGTGACGGACAGATCCTGCTGGGGACTGAAGCTTTCTTT. Translated, it gives CASSDGQILLGTEAFF.

This clone was observed a handful of times. This sequence joins TRBV5-6 and TRBJ1-2, with D perhaps TRBD1 (6 bases). Between the trimmed V and J ends, which lost 0 bases and 8 bases, there was a span of 14 bases. Germline lookup yields CDR1 SGHDT and CDR2 YYEEEE. The CDR3 runs 14 residues. CDR3 nucleotide sequence: TGTGCCAGCAGCTTGGACGCCAGGGGAGTCGGCTACACCTTC. Its translation: CASSLDARGVGYTF.

This sequence joins TRBV29-1 and TRBJ2-1; 10 nucleotides agree with TRBD2. The CDR3 consists of 16 residues. CDR1 is SQVTM, CDR2 ANQGSEA, per germline. V shed 4 bases, J shed 9 bases, and the junction held 15 bases outside the gene matches. This CDR3 is CSVAASGRPSTSEQFF. The CDR3, as DNA: TGCAGCGTTGCGGCTAGCGGGAGACCTTCTACAAGTGAGCAGTTCTTC.

The chain employs TRBV7-6 and TRBJ1-4; D unresolved. The CDR3 length is 14 residues. V lost 5 bases to trimming and J lost 5 bases, with 12 bases between them. From germline, CDR1 is SGHVS and CDR2 FNYEAQ. For the CDR3, the DNA is TGTGCCAGCAGCCTCGGGAGCGTCAATGAAAAACTGTTTTTT. This encodes CASSLGSVNEKLFF.

The chain joins TRBV7-7 to TRBJ2-1, with 8 bases aligning to TRBD1. The length of the CDR3 is 17 residues. Germline V gives CDR1 SSHAT, CDR2 FNYEAQ (reference sequence). V dropped 4 bases and J dropped 1; count of bases not matched to a gene: 9. The DNA of the CDR3 is TGTGCCAGCAGCTCCTCCTTAGGGACAGGTTCCTACAATGAGCAGTTCTTC. It encodes CASSSSLGTGSYNEQFF.

This chain links TRBV5-6 with TRBJ2-1, with 10 nucleotides matching TRBD1. The trim removed 1 base at V and 5 bases at J, leaving 9 bases unmatched. CDR3 length equals 17 residues. Germline assignment: CDR1 SGHDT and CDR2 YYEEEE. CDR3 in DNA: TGTGCCAGCAGCTTGCCAGGGGTGGGGACAGGGGACAATGAGCAGTTCTTC. Its protein product is CASSLPGVGTGDNEQFF.

The CDR3 here is CASSPGQGDDNEQFF. In DNA, the CDR3 is TGTGCCAGCAGCCCCGGACAGGGGGACGACAATGAGCAGTTCTTC. This chain uses TRBV7-9 with TRBJ2-1, with 10 nucleotides matching TRBD1. The junction had 6 bases not matched to a gene; V was cut back by 5 bases and J by 5 bases. Per germline, CDR1 SEHNR and CDR2 FQNEAQ (reference sequence). The CDR3 spans 15 residues.

About this clone itself: This CDR3 is also generated by other DNA sequences in the sample. The V call is TRBV6-6, the J call TRBJ1-4; D call uncertain. CDR3 size: 12 residues. V was pared by 0 bases and J by 7 bases, with 3 bases between. Germline V gene sequence: CDR1 MNHNY, CDR2 SVGAGI (reference sequence). The CDR3 coding sequence is TGTGCCAGCAGTTACTCCAGTGAAAAACTGTTTTTT. Residues: CASSYSSEKLFF.

The chain couples TRBV18 to TRBJ1-6; 10 positions match TRBD1. After removal of 3 bases from V and 9 bases from J, the junction contained 2 bases not matched to a gene. The CDR3 loop spans 14 amino acids. The germline gives CDR1 KGHSH, CDR2 LQKENI. For the CDR3, the DNA is TGTGCCAGCTCACCGGACAGGGGGTCTTCACCCCTCCACTTT. This gives the protein CASSPDRGSSPLHF.

Only one count was recorded for this clone. The rearrangement uses TRBV14 and TRBJ1-2; the match to TRBD1 covers 7 bases. Germline V gene lookup returns CDR1 SGHDN and CDR2 FVKESK. CDR3 length: 17 amino acids. Trimming removed 4 bases from V and 0 bases from J; junction bases left unmatched: 11. The CDR3 reads CASSPNRGKSTNYGYTF. CDR3 coding DNA: TGTGCCAGCAGCCCCAACAGGGGCAAGTCGACTAACTATGGCTACACCTTC.

This chain connects TRBV5-1 to TRBJ2-1; 10 nucleotides align to TRBD2. The CDR3 is 15 amino acids. J lost 7 bases, V lost 2 bases, and 6 bases had no gene match. From germline, CDR1 is SGHRS and CDR2 YFSETQ. The DNA for the CDR3 is TGCGCCAGCAGCTTAACAGCGGGGGGGCCGAATGAGCAGTTCTTC. Translating it yields CASSLTAGGPNEQFF.